One and the same sample provided the 21 T cell receptor beta chains below, sequenced in a study of T cell responses to AZD1222 COVID-19 vaccine. The data were produced by immunoSEQ multiplex PCR, yet TCRdb's version contains in-frame clones alone and is incomplete. The sample yields 150,000 or so clones, 85% to 90% seen once. Sequences were derived from peripheral blood, sampled on day 0 of AZD1222 vaccination. The receptors originated from an adult in good health.

DNA of the CDR3: TGTGCCAGCACGGACCTTAGGGCGACTGAAGCTTTCTTT. The encoded protein is CASTDLRATEAFF. This rearrangement joins TRBV12-3 or TRBV12-4 to TRBJ1-1; D ambiguous. The CDR3 contains 13 residues. Trimming took off 7 bases at V and 5 bases at J, with 14 bases between the two ends.

V and J are TRBV28 and TRBJ1-1; no firm D call. V lost 4 bases, J lost 4 bases, and 10 bases lay in between. The CDR3 is 13 amino acids. CDR1 is MDHEN and CDR2 is SYDVKM in the germline V gene. DNA of the CDR3: TGTGCCAGCAGTTCCCCGGGGAGCACTGAAGCTTTCTTT. It codes for CASSSPGSTEAFF.

This clone appeared a single time. The chain is built from TRBV11-2 and TRBJ1-3, with D unclear. Trimming took 0 bases from V and 0 from J, leaving 12 bases between them. This CDR3 contains 17 residues. Germline loops: CDR1 SGHAT, CDR2 FQNNGV. CDR3 in amino acids: CASSLDLIGVSGNTIYF. CDR3 bases: TGTGCCAGCAGCTTAGATCTTATCGGGGTCTCTGGAAACACCATATATTTT.

This rearrangement joins TRBV7-9 to TRBJ1-3, with 7 bases aligning to TRBD1. Germline V gene sequence: CDR1 SEHNR, CDR2 FQNEAQ (reference sequence). V gave up 4 bases and J gave up 2 bases; unmatched junction bases: 11. The CDR3 has 17 residues. Here the CDR3 reads CASSSIDREATGNTIYF. The CDR3, as DNA: TGTGCCAGCAGCTCCATCGACAGGGAAGCTACTGGAAACACCATATATTTT.

The V gene is TRBV15, the J gene TRBJ2-7; 8 bases align to TRBD1. The trim removed 1 base at V and 0 bases at J, leaving 2 bases unmatched. CDR1 and CDR2 (germline): LNHNV, YYDKDF (reference sequence). This CDR3 has 15 amino acids. For the CDR3, the DNA is TGTGCCACCAGCAGAGCCGGGACAGGCTCCTACGAGCAGTACTTC. As protein: CATSRAGTGSYEQYF.

This clone appeared once. This sequence joins TRBV6-5 and TRBJ1-1; 11 bases are shared with TRBD1. V shed 2 bases, J shed 4 bases, and the junction held 3 bases outside the gene matches. The CDR3 spans 15 residues. CDR1 and CDR2 (germline): MNHEY, SVGAGI. CDR3 sequence reads: CASSYLGTGGTEAFF. CDR3 nucleotides: TGTGCCAGCAGTTACCTAGGGACAGGGGGCACTGAAGCTTTCTTT.

The V and J genes are TRBV9 and TRBJ1-2; the match to TRBD1 covers 7 bases. The J segment lost 6 bases and the V segment lost 3 bases, leaving 8 bases of the junction unmatched. The CDR3 contains 14 residues. Germline CDR1 and CDR2: SGDLS and YYNGEE. This CDR3 is CASSEGGTGDGYTF. The DNA of the CDR3 is TGTGCCAGCAGCGAGGGTGGTACAGGGGATGGCTACACCTTC. Together with reference TRBV9 and TRBJ1-2, the CDR3 gives the full variable domain: DSGVTQTPKHLITATGQRVTLRCSPRSGDLSVYWYQQSLDQGLQFLIQYYNGEERAKGNILERFSAQQFPDLHSELNLSSLELGDSALYFCASSEGGTGDGYTFGSGTRLTVV.

The V gene is TRBV11-2, the J gene TRBJ2-5, with D possibly TRBD2 on 5 matching bases. The CDR3 length is 14 residues. Germline assignment: CDR1 SGHAT and CDR2 FQNNGV. Trimming left V 2 bases short and J 5 bases short, with 12 bases between. The CDR3 DNA is TGTGCCAGCAGCTTAACGGCGGGCTGGGAGACCCAGTACTTC. This sequence encodes CASSLTAGWETQYF. Looking up the rest from reference TRBV11-2 and TRBJ2-5 gives the full variable domain: EAGVAQSPRYKIIEKRQSVAFWCNPISGHATLYWYQQILGQGPKLLIQFQNNGVVDDSQLPKDRFSAERLKGVDSTLKIQPAKLEDSAVYLCASSLTAGWETQYFGPGTRLLVL.

The chain is built from TRBV6-1 and TRBJ2-1, with 10 bases lining up with TRBD2. Germline V gene data show CDR1 as MNHNS and CDR2 as SASEGT. The CDR3 totals 16 residues. V gave up 3 bases and J gave up 0 bases; unmatched junction bases: 2. CDR3 region: CASSERLAGSYNEQFF. CDR3 nucleotides: TGTGCCAGCAGTGAGAGACTAGCGGGCTCCTACAATGAGCAGTTCTTC.

This sequence joins TRBV19 and TRBJ2-1, with no clear D. The CDR3 is made up of 12 amino acids. The ends were cut back, 5 bases at V and 7 bases at J, with 9 bases in the middle. The germline V gene encodes CDR1 LNHDA and CDR2 SQIVND (reference sequence). The CDR3 DNA reads TGTGCCAGTAGTTTGACGAGGAATGAGCAGTTCTTC. This translates into CASSLTRNEQFF.

This chain uses TRBV12-3 or TRBV12-4 with TRBJ1-2; D gene ambiguous. The CDR3 runs 13 residues. Trimming removed 6 bases at V and 4 bases at J, with 12 bases between. Here the CDR3 DNA reads TGTGCCAGCAGCGCGTATATCAGCTATGGCTACACCTTC. Encoded protein: CASSAYISYGYTF.

The V gene is TRBV11-2, the J gene TRBJ1-1; D gene unclear. The CDR3 sequence is 14 residues long. Germline values: CDR1 SGHAT, CDR2 FQNNGV. Trimming took off 5 bases at V and 5 bases at J, with 15 bases between the two ends. The DNA of the CDR3 is TGTGCCAGCAGCCCCCGGGCCAGGCGTACTGAAGCTTTCTTT. It translates to CASSPRARRTEAFF. Full variable domain (remainder filled in from reference TRBV11-2 and TRBJ1-1): EAGVAQSPRYKIIEKRQSVAFWCNPISGHATLYWYQQILGQGPKLLIQFQNNGVVDDSQLPKDRFSAERLKGVDSTLKIQPAKLEDSAVYLCASSPRARRTEAFFGQGTRLTVV.

The chain joins TRBV7-3 to TRBJ1-4, with D possibly matching TRBD1 (5 bases). Trimming took 5 bases from V and 5 from J, leaving 15 bases between them. The CDR3 is 15 amino acids. Per the germline V gene, CDR1 is SGHTA and CDR2 is FQGTGA. The DNA of the CDR3 is TGTGCCAGCAGCCCTTTAGGAGGGGTGAATGAAAAACTGTTTTTT. This translates into CASSPLGGVNEKLFF.

The rearrangement links TRBV28 to TRBJ1-2; TRBD1 is a possible D gene (6 bases). There are 14 residues in the CDR3. The V gene's germline CDR1 is MDHEN and CDR2 SYDVKM. V shed 3 bases and J shed 4 bases, with 12 bases lying between them. CDR3 loop: CASSLGQPIYGYTF. The DNA of the CDR3 is TGTGCCAGCAGTTTGGGACAACCGATCTATGGCTACACCTTC.

The rearrangement joins TRBV12-3 or TRBV12-4 to TRBJ2-1; 8 bases are shared with TRBD1. V lost 11 bases, J lost 7 bases, and 7 bases stayed unmatched. The CDR3 spans 12 residues. CDR3 DNA: TGTGCCGGCGGCAGGGGGCTGAATGAGCAGTTCTTC. As protein: CAGGRGLNEQFF.

The V and J genes are TRBV7-3 and TRBJ2-3; D uncertain. The CDR3 has 13 amino acids. V was cut by 2 bases and J by 9 bases, with 12 bases left in between. Germline V gene data show CDR1 as SGHTA and CDR2 as FQGTGA. The CDR3 DNA reads as TGTGCCAGCAGCTTATCTTTAACCGGAACGCAGTATTTT. It translates to CASSLSLTGTQYF.

The chain couples TRBV28 to TRBJ1-5, with D hard to call. Trimming left V 2 bases short and J 6 bases short, with 11 bases between. From germline, CDR1 is MDHEN and CDR2 SYDVKM. The CDR3 spans 14 residues. The CDR3 sequence: CASSLTNGRQPQHF. For the CDR3, the DNA is TGTGCCAGCAGTTTAACGAACGGGCGTCAGCCCCAGCATTTT.

The chain has TRBV10-3 and TRBJ1-6; 9 nucleotides agree with TRBD1. Looked up from germline, CDR1 is ENHRY and CDR2 is SYGVKD. V lost 3 bases to trimming and J lost 9 bases; unmatched junction nucleotides: 6. The CDR3 runs 15 residues. This CDR3 is CAISDDRGGISPLHF. The DNA of the CDR3 is TGTGCCATCAGTGACGACAGGGGGGGGATTTCACCCCTCCACTTT.

The V gene is TRBV28, the J gene TRBJ2-6; D is possibly TRBD2 (5 bases). V was clipped by 2 bases and J by 0 bases, with 14 bases between them. There are 18 residues in the CDR3. Per the germline V gene, CDR1 is MDHEN and CDR2 is SYDVKM. The CDR3 spells CASSLIEWESSGANVLTF. DNA of the CDR3: TGTGCCAGCAGTTTAATTGAATGGGAGAGCTCTGGGGCCAACGTCCTGACTTTC.

The V call is TRBV19, the J call TRBJ1-1; D perhaps matches TRBD1 (6 bases). CDR1 and CDR2 from the germline V gene are LNHDA and SQIVND (reference sequence). The CDR3 consists of 14 residues. The ends were cut back, 7 bases at V and 5 bases at J, with 17 bases in the middle. The CDR3 DNA is TGTGCCAGTACCTTGGACAGAATTGGGACTGAAGCTTTCTTT. This encodes CASTLDRIGTEAFF.

This clone has just a few counts. The chain recombines TRBV4-2 with TRBJ1-6; D remains unclear. Deletions cut 0 bases from V and 5 bases from J, with 14 bases between. Germline V lookup: CDR1 LGHNA, CDR2 YNFKEQ. The CDR3 length is 17 residues. CDR3 protein: CASSQEIRTSNNSPLHF. DNA for the CDR3: TGTGCCAGCAGCCAAGAGATTCGAACCTCTAATAATTCACCCCTCCACTTT.